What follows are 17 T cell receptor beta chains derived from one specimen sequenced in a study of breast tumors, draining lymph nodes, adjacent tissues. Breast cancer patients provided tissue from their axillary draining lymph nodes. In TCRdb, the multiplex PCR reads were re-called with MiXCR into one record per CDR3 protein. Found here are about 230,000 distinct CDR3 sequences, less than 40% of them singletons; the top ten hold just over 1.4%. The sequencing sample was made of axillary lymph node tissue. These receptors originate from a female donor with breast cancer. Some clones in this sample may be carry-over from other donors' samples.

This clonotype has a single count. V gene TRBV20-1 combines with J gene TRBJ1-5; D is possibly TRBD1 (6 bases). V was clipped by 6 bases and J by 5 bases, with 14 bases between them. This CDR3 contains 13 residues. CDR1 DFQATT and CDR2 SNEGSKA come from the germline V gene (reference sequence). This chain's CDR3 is CSAPVGGDQPQHF. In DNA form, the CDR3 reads TGCAGTGCGCCGGTCGGGGGCGATCAGCCCCAGCATTTT.

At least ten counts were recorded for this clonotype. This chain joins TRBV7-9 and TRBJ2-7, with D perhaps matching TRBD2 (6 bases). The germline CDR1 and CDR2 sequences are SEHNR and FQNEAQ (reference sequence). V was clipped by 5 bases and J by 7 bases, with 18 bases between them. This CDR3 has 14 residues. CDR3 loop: CASSAWESAGEQYF. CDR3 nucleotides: TGTGCCAGCAGCGCCTGGGAGTCTGCGGGGGAGCAGTACTTC.

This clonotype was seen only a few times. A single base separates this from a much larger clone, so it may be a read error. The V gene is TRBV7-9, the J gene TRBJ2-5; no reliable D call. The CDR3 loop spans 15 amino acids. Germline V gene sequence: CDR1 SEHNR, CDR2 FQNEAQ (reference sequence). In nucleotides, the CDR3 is TGTGCCAGCAGCTTTGGTCCAGGACCCCAAGAGACCCAGCACTTC. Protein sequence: CASSFGPGPQETQHF.

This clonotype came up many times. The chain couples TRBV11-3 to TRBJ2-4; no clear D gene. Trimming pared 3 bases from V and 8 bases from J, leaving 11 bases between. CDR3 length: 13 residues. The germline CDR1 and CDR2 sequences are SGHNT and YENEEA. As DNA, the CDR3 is TGTGCCAGCAGCTTTTCTTATCGTGACATTCAGTACTTC. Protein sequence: CASSFSYRDIQYF.

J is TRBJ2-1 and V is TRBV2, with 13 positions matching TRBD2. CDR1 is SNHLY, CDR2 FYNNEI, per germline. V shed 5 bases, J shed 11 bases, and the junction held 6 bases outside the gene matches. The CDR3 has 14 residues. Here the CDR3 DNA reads TGTGCCAGCAGTCCTGGGACTAGCGGGAAGCAGCAGTTCTTC. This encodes CASSPGTSGKQQFF.

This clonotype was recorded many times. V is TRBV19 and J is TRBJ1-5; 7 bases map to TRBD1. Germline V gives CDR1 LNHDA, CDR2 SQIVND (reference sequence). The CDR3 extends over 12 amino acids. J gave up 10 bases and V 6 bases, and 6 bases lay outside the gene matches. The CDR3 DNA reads TGTGCCAGTAGCGGGCACAGGGGACCCCAGCATTTT. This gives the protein CASSGHRGPQHF.

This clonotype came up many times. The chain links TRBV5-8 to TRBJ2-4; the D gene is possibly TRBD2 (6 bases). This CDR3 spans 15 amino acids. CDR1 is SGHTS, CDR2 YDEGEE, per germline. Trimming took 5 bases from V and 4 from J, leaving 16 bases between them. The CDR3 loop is CASSPLPEGKNIQYF. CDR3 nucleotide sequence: TGTGCCAGCAGTCCTCTACCGGAGGGAAAAAACATTCAGTACTTC.

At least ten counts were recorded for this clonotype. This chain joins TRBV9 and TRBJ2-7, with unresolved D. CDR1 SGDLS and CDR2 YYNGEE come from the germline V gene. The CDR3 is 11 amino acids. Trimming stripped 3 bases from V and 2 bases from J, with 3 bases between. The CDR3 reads CASSEAYEQYF. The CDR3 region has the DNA TGTGCCAGCAGCGAGGCCTACGAGCAGTACTTC.

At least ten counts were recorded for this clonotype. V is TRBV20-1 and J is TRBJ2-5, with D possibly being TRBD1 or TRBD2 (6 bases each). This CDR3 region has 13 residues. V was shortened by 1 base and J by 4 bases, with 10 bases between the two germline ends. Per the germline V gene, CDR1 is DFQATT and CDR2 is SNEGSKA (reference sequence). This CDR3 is CSARGGGRETQYF. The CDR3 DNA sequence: TGCAGTGCTAGAGGAGGGGGGCGAGAGACCCAGTACTTC.

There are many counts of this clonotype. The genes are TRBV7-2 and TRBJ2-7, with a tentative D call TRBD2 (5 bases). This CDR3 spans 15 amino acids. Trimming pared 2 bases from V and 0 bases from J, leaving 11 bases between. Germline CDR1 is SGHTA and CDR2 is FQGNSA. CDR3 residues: CASSLILESSYEQYF. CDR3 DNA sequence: TGTGCCAGCAGCTTAATACTAGAAAGCTCCTACGAGCAGTACTTC.

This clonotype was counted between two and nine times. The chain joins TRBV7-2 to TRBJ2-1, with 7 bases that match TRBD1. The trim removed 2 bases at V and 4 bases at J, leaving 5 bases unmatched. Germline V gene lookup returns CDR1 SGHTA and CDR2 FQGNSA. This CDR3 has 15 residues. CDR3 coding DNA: TGTGCCAGCAGCTTAACGGGACAGCTTTACAATGAGCAGTTCTTC. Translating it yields CASSLTGQLYNEQFF.

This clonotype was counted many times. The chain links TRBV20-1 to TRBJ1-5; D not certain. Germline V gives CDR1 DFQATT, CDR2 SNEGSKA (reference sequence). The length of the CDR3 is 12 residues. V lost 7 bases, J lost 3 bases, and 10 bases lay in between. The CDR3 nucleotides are TGCAGTGGTGGGCGGATCAATCAGCCCCAGCATTTT. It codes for CSGGRINQPQHF.

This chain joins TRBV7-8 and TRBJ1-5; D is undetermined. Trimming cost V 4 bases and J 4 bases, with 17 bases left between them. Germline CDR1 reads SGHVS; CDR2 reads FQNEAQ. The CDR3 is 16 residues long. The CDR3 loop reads CASSSEGLLQNQPQHF. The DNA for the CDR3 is TGTGCCAGCAGCTCAGAAGGGCTACTCCAAAATCAGCCCCAGCATTTT.

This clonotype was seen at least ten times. Here the CDR3 DNA reads TGCAGTGCTAGAGATCTAGACAGGGTAAGACAGCCCCAGCATTTT. Residues: CSARDLDRVRQPQHF. The chain carries TRBV20-1 and TRBJ1-5; 7 bases are shared with TRBD1. Germline V CDR1 and CDR2: DFQATT, SNEGSKA (reference sequence). This CDR3 has 15 residues. With V trimmed by 0 bases and J by 7 bases, 9 bases remained unmatched.

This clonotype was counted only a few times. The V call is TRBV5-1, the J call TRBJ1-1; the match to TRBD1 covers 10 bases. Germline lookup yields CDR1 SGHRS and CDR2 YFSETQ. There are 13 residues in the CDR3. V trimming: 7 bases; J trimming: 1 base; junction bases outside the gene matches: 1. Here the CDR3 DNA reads TGCGCCAGCCGACAGGGGGCGAACACTGAAGCTTTCTTT. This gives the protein CASRQGANTEAFF.

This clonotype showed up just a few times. The DNA of the CDR3 is TGTGCCAGCAGCGTCTCAGGGGGGATCTACGAGCAGTACTTC. Translating gives CASSVSGGIYEQYF. The rearrangement uses TRBV9 and TRBJ2-7; D is possibly TRBD1 (7 bases). Trimming took off 2 bases at V and 3 bases at J, with 12 bases between the two ends. This CDR3 is 14 amino acids long. CDR1 and CDR2 (germline): SGDLS, YYNGEE.

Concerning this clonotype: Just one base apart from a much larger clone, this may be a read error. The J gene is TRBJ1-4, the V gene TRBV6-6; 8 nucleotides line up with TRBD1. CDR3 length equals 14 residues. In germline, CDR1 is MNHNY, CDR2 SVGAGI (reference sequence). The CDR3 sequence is CASSHSTGDERLFF. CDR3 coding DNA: TGTGCCAGCAGTCACTCGACAGGGGATGAAAGACTGTTTTTT.